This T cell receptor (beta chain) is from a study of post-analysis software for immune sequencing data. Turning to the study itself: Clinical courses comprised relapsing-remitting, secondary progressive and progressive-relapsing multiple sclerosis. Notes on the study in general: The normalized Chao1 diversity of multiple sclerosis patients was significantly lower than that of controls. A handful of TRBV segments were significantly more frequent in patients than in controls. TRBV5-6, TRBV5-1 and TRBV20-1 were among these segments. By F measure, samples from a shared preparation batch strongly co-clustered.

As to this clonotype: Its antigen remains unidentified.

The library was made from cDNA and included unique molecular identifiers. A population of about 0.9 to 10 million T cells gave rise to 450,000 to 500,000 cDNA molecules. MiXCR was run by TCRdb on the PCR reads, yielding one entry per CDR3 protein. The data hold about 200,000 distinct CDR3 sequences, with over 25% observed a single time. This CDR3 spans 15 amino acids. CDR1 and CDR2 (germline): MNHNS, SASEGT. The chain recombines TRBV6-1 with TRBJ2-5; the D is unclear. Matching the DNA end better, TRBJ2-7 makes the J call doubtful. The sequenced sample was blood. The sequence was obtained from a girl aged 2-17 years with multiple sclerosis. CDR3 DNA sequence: TGTGCCAGCAGTCCACGAAACATAGTGGGGTACGAGCAGTACTTC. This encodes CASSPRNIVGYEQYF.